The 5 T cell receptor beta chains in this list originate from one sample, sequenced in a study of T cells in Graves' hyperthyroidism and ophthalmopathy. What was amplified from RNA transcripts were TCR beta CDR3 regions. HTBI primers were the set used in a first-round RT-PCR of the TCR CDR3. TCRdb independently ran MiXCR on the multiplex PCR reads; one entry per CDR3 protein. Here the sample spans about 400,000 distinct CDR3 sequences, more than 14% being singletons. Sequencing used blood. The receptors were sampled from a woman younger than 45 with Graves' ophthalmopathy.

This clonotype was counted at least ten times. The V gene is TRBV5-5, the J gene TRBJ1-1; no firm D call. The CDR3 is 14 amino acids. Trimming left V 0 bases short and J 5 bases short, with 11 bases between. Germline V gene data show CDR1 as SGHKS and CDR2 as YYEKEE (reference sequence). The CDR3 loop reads CASSLEVRRTEAFF. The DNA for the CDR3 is TGTGCCAGCAGCTTGGAGGTCAGACGGACTGAAGCTTTCTTT. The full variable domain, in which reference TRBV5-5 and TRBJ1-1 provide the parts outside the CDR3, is DAGVTQSPTHLIKTRGQQVTLRCSPISGHKSVSWYQQVLGQGPQFIFQYYEKEERGRGNFPDRFSARQFPNYSSELNVNALLLGDSALYLCASSLEVRRTEAFFGQGTRLTVV.

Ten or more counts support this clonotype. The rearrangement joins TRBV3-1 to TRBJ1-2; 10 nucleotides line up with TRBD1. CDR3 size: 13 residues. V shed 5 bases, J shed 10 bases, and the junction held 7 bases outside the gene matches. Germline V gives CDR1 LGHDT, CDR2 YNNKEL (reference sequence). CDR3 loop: CASSTTGTGAYTF. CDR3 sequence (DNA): TGTGCCAGCAGCACAACCGGGACAGGGGCCTACACCTTC.

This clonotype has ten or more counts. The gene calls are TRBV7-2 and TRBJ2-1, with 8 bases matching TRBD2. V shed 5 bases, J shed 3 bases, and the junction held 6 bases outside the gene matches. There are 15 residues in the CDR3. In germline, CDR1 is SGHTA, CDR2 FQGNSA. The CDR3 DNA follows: TGTGCCAGCAGCCCGCGGCGGGGGGACTACAATGAGCAGTTCTTC. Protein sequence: CASSPRRGDYNEQFF.

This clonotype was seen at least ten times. The CDR3 loop is CASSLEPGRSTDTQYF. CDR3 in DNA: TGTGCCAGCAGCCTAGAACCGGGACGGAGCACAGATACGCAGTATTTT. V and J are TRBV9 and TRBJ2-3; D possibly matches TRBD1 or TRBD2 (5 bases each). Trimming stripped 4 bases from V and 0 bases from J, with 15 bases between. CDR1 and CDR2 from the germline V gene are SGDLS and YYNGEE. This CDR3 has 16 amino acids.

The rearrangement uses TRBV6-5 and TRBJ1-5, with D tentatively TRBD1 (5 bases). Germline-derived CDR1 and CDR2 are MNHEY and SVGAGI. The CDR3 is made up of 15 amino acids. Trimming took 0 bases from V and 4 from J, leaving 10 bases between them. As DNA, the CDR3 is TGTGCCAGCAGTTACTCGATACGGGGGAATCAGCCCCAGCATTTT. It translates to CASSYSIRGNQPQHF.